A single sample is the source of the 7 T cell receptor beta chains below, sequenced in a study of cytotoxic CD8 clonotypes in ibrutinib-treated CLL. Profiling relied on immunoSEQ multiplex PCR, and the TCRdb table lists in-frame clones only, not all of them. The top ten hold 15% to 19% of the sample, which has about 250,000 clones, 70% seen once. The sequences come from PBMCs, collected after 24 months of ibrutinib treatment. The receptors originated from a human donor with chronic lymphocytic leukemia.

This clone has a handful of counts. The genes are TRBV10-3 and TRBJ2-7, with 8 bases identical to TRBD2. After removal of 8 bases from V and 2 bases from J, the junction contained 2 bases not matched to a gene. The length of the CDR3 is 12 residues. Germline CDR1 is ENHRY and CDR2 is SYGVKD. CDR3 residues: CAIGREAYEQYF. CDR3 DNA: TGTGCCATCGGGCGGGAGGCCTACGAGCAGTACTTC.

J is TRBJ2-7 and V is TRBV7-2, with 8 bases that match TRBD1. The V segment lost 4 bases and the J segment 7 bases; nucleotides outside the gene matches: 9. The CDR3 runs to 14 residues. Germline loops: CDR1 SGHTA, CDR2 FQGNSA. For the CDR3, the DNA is TGTGCCAGCAGCTCCTCGACAGGGGTGGGAGAGCAGTACTTC. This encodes CASSSSTGVGEQYF. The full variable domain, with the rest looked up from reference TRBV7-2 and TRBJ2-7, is GAGVSQSPSNKVTEKGKDVELRCDPISGHTALYWYRQSLGQGLEFLIYFQGNSAPDKSGLPSDRFSAERTGGSVSTLTIQRTQQEDSAVYLCASSSSTGVGEQYFGPGTRLTVT.

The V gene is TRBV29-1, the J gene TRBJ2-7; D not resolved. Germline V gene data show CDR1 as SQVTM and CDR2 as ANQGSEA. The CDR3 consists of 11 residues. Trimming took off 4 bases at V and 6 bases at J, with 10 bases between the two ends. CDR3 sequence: CSVVVVGEQYF. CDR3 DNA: TGCAGCGTTGTTGTGGTCGGCGAGCAGTACTTC.

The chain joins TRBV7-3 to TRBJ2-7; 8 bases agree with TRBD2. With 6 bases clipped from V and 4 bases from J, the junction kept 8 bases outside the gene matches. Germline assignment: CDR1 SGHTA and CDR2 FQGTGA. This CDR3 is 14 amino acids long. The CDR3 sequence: CASSPHAGGYEQYF. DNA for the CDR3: TGTGCCAGCAGTCCCCACGCGGGGGGTTACGAGCAGTACTTC.

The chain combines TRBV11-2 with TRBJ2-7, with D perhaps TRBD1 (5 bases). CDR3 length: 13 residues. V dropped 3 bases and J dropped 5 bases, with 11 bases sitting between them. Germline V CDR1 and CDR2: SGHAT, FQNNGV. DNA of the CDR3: TGTGCCAGCAGCTTGACACAGGCCCACGAGCAGTACTTC. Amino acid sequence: CASSLTQAHEQYF. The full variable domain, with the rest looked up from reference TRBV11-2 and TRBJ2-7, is EAGVAQSPRYKIIEKRQSVAFWCNPISGHATLYWYQQILGQGPKLLIQFQNNGVVDDSQLPKDRFSAERLKGVDSTLKIQPAKLEDSAVYLCASSLTQAHEQYFGPGTRLTVT.

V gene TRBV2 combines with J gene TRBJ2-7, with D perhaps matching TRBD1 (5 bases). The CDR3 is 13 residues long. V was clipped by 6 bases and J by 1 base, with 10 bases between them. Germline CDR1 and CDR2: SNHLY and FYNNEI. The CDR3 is CASRLTESYEQYF. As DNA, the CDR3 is TGTGCCAGCAGATTGACAGAATCCTACGAGCAGTACTTC.

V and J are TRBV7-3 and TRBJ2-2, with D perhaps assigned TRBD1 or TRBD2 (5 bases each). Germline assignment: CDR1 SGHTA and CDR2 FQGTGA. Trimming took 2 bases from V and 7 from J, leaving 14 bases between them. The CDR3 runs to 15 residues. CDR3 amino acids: CASSLQGAMGGELFF. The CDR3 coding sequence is TGTGCCAGCAGCTTACAGGGAGCTATGGGCGGGGAGCTGTTTTTT.